Listed below are T cell receptor beta chains from one sample, sequenced in a study of resident and recirculating memory T cells in vitiligo. Clones were sequenced by immunoSEQ multiplex PCR, and TCRdb holds only the in-frame ones, with some missing. This sample has more than 35,000 clones; 80% to 95% occur once, and the top ten carry about 4.5%. Sequencing was done on a sample of blood. These receptors all come from a male donor with vitiligo. The CDR3 runs from the conserved cysteine through the conserved F or W. D genes are given only for firm matches. A clone size is listed for some rows: how often the clone was seen (once, few, many), or a class if it is expanded.

j_call: TRBJ2-2
clone_size: -
v_call: TRBV7-9
d_call: -
cdr3_aa: CASSLLSGDAGELFF
cdr3_nt: TGTGCCAGCAGCTTGCTTTCAGGGGACGCCGGGGAGCTGTTTTTT

j_call: TRBJ1-4
clone_size: -
v_call: TRBV14
d_call: -
cdr3_aa: CASSRAPGKLFF
cdr3_nt: TGTGCCAGCTCCAGGGCTCCGGGAAAACTGTTTTTT

j_call: TRBJ2-4
clone_size: -
v_call: TRBV18
d_call: TRBD2
cdr3_aa: CASSPPGLAGGQYF
cdr3_nt: TGTGCCAGCTCACCGCCGGGACTAGCGGGGGGGCAGTACTTC

j_call: TRBJ1-2
clone_size: -
v_call: TRBV10-3
d_call: -
cdr3_aa: CAISESAAATASIGYTF
cdr3_nt: TGTGCCATCAGTGAGTCCGCGGCAGCAACTGCCTCCATTGGCTACACCTTC

j_call: TRBJ2-7
clone_size: once
v_call: TRBV5-8
d_call: TRBD2
cdr3_aa: CASILSGLAGSQYF
cdr3_nt: TGTGCCAGCATTCTCTCGGGACTAGCGGGGTCGCAGTACTTC

j_call: TRBJ1-4
clone_size: -
v_call: TRBV27
d_call: -
cdr3_aa: CASSLYRGTVNEKLFF
cdr3_nt: TGTGCCAGCAGTTTATACCGCGGGACCGTAAATGAAAAACTGTTTTTT

j_call: TRBJ1-2
clone_size: once
v_call: TRBV19
d_call: TRBD1
cdr3_aa: CASSFPRGQGTANYGYTF
cdr3_nt: TGTGCCAGTAGCTTCCCCCGGGGACAGGGGACAGCTAACTATGGCTACACCTTC

j_call: TRBJ2-4
clone_size: -
v_call: TRBV7-9
d_call: TRBD2
cdr3_aa: CASSLPSGGASVKNIQYF
cdr3_nt: TGTGCCAGCAGCTTACCTAGCGGGGGGGCTTCAGTCAAAAACATTCAGTACTTC

j_call: TRBJ1-6
clone_size: few
v_call: TRBV5-1
d_call: -
cdr3_aa: CASSLAEGERALHF
cdr3_nt: TGCGCCAGCAGCTTGGCCGAGGGAGAGAGGGCCCTCCACTTT

j_call: TRBJ1-6
clone_size: once
v_call: TRBV2
d_call: -
cdr3_aa: CATSRGPNSPLHF
cdr3_nt: TGTGCCACCTCCAGGGGTCCCAATTCACCCCTCCACTTT

j_call: TRBJ2-7
clone_size: -
v_call: TRBV5-1
d_call: -
cdr3_aa: CASSVWGHRF
cdr3_nt: TGCGCCAGCAGTGTCTGGGGGCATCGCTTC

j_call: TRBJ2-3
clone_size: -
v_call: TRBV4-3
d_call: -
cdr3_aa: CASSQVQGDTQYF
cdr3_nt: TGCGCCAGCAGCCAAGTTCAGGGAGATACGCAGTATTTT

j_call: TRBJ1-2
clone_size: -
v_call: TRBV4-3
d_call: -
cdr3_aa: CASSQDNVGGYTF
cdr3_nt: TGCGCCAGCAGCCAAGATAACGTGGGCGGCTACACCTTC

j_call: TRBJ1-1
clone_size: -
v_call: TRBV5-1
d_call: -
cdr3_aa: CASSLEAGVNTEAFF
cdr3_nt: TGCGCCAGCAGCTTGGAGGCGGGAGTAAACACTGAAGCTTTCTTT

j_call: TRBJ2-1
clone_size: -
v_call: TRBV7-3
d_call: TRBD2
cdr3_aa: CASSLASGGYNEQFF
cdr3_nt: TGTGCCAGCAGCTTAGCTAGCGGGGGATACAATGAGCAGTTCTTC

j_call: TRBJ2-5
clone_size: -
v_call: TRBV15
d_call: -
cdr3_aa: CATSREKGEQYF
cdr3_nt: TGTGCCACCAGCAGAGAAAAGGGGGAGCAGTACTTC

j_call: TRBJ2-7
clone_size: once
v_call: TRBV7-2
d_call: -
cdr3_aa: CASSDRYEQYF
cdr3_nt: TGTGCCAGCAGCGACAGATACGAGCAGTACTTC

j_call: TRBJ1-2
clone_size: -
v_call: TRBV19
d_call: TRBD1
cdr3_aa: CASSSTGTGYGYTF
cdr3_nt: TGTGCCAGTAGCAGCACCGGGACAGGCTATGGCTACACCTTC

j_call: TRBJ2-1
clone_size: -
v_call: TRBV9
d_call: TRBD1
cdr3_aa: CASSPHRDRARYNEQFF
cdr3_nt: TGTGCCAGCAGCCCCCACCGGGACAGGGCGCGCTACAATGAGCAGTTCTTC

j_call: TRBJ2-3
clone_size: -
v_call: TRBV5-1
d_call: TRBD2
cdr3_aa: CASSPEGLAGGGPTDTQYF
cdr3_nt: TGCGCCAGCAGCCCAGAGGGGCTAGCGGGGGGCGGTCCGACAGATACGCAGTATTTT

j_call: TRBJ1-2
clone_size: -
v_call: TRBV19
d_call: TRBD1
cdr3_aa: CASSNLPGQGAVGYTF
cdr3_nt: TGTGCCAGTAGTAACCTTCCGGGACAGGGGGCGGTCGGCTACACCTTC

j_call: TRBJ2-7
clone_size: -
v_call: TRBV7-3
d_call: -
cdr3_aa: CASSRKWGDEQYF
cdr3_nt: TGTGCCAGCAGCCGTAAATGGGGGGACGAGCAGTACTTC

j_call: TRBJ2-7
clone_size: -
v_call: TRBV19
d_call: -
cdr3_aa: CASSIRESYEQYF
cdr3_nt: TGTGCCAGTAGTATTCGGGAGTCCTACGAGCAGTACTTC

j_call: TRBJ1-2
clone_size: few
v_call: TRBV11-2
d_call: -
cdr3_aa: CASSLAENYGYTF
cdr3_nt: TGTGCCAGCAGCCTCGCTGAGAACTATGGCTACACCTTC

j_call: TRBJ2-7
clone_size: -
v_call: TRBV5-1
d_call: TRBD2
cdr3_aa: CASSSMTSGGHEQYF
cdr3_nt: TGCGCCAGCAGCTCCATGACTAGCGGGGGCCACGAGCAGTACTTC

j_call: TRBJ2-3
clone_size: -
v_call: TRBV9
d_call: -
cdr3_aa: CATAGGLTDTQYF
cdr3_nt: TGTGCCACTGCCGGGGGACTTACAGATACGCAGTATTTT

j_call: TRBJ1-2
clone_size: -
v_call: TRBV5-1
d_call: TRBD1
cdr3_aa: CASSLRSGGLYYGYTF
cdr3_nt: TGCGCCAGCAGCTTGCGATCAGGGGGTCTTTACTATGGCTACACCTTC

j_call: TRBJ1-1
clone_size: -
v_call: TRBV7-2
d_call: -
cdr3_aa: CASSLPGHNTEAFF
cdr3_nt: TGTGCCAGCAGCTTACCGGGACACAACACTGAAGCTTTCTTT

j_call: TRBJ2-1
clone_size: -
v_call: TRBV5-6
d_call: -
cdr3_aa: CASSLQGSSYNEQFF
cdr3_nt: TGTGCCAGCAGCTTGCAGGGTAGCTCCTACAATGAGCAGTTCTTC

j_call: TRBJ1-3
clone_size: -
v_call: TRBV9
d_call: -
cdr3_aa: CASSVGSTRLSGNTIYF
cdr3_nt: TGTGCCAGCAGCGTCGGATCGACCCGACTCTCTGGAAACACCATATATTTT

j_call: TRBJ2-7
clone_size: -
v_call: TRBV2
d_call: -
cdr3_aa: CASSESAREQYF
cdr3_nt: TGTGCCAGCAGTGAATCCGCGAGGGAGCAGTACTTC

j_call: TRBJ2-6
clone_size: -
v_call: TRBV7-9
d_call: TRBD1
cdr3_aa: CASSRRDRGLSGANVLTF
cdr3_nt: TGTGCCAGCAGCCGCCGGGACAGGGGGCTCTCTGGGGCCAACGTCCTGACTTTC

j_call: TRBJ2-5
clone_size: -
v_call: TRBV11-2
d_call: -
cdr3_aa: CASSLDPGYQETQYF
cdr3_nt: TGTGCCAGCAGCTTAGATCCAGGGTACCAAGAGACCCAGTACTTC

j_call: TRBJ1-3
clone_size: -
v_call: TRBV9
d_call: -
cdr3_aa: CASSVSQISGNTIYF
cdr3_nt: TGTGCCAGCAGCGTATCCCAAATCTCTGGAAACACCATATATTTT

j_call: TRBJ1-1
clone_size: -
v_call: TRBV27
d_call: TRBD1
cdr3_aa: CASSESGTGYTEAFF
cdr3_nt: TGTGCCAGCAGTGAGTCCGGGACAGGGTACACTGAAGCTTTCTTT

j_call: TRBJ1-2
clone_size: -
v_call: TRBV7-8
d_call: -
cdr3_aa: CASSLRQGWTVYTF
cdr3_nt: TGTGCCAGCAGCTTACGGCAGGGGTGGACTGTCTACACCTTC

j_call: TRBJ1-1
clone_size: -
v_call: TRBV27
d_call: -
cdr3_aa: CASSPIFRETEAFF
cdr3_nt: TGTGCCAGCAGCCCCATATTTCGGGAAACTGAAGCTTTCTTT

j_call: TRBJ2-1
clone_size: -
v_call: TRBV7-8
d_call: TRBD2
cdr3_aa: CASSLARGDMRTPSYNEQFF
cdr3_nt: TGTGCCAGCAGCTTAGCGCGGGGGGACATGAGGACCCCCTCCTACAATGAGCAGTTCTTC

j_call: TRBJ2-1
clone_size: once
v_call: TRBV9
d_call: -
cdr3_aa: CASSVARLAPLGGPGNEQFF
cdr3_nt: TGTGCCAGCAGCGTAGCCCGACTAGCCCCCCTCGGGGGGCCGGGCAATGAGCAGTTCTTC